The entry below gives a single TCR beta chain sequence along with its context. Its target is not known. The data were taken from a study of Tregs in tolerant kidney transplant recipients. Notes on the study in general: The small number of patients limits these findings pending further validation. Biological reproducibility was not directly addressed in this study. Expanding Tregs on activated donor B cells appeared to best identify donor-specific TCRbeta clones.

TCRdb's table, derived via immunoSEQ multiplex PCR, lists solely in-frame clones and lacks some. The sample includes some 65,000 clones, roughly 84% of them seen just once. Between the trimmed V and J ends, which lost 0 bases and 4 bases, there was a span of 12 bases. CDR3 length: 15 amino acids. Germline CDR1 reads LGHNA; CDR2 reads YSLEER. CD4+CD25+CD127- Tregs, CD4+CD25- non-Tregs, CD4 and CD8 cells were sorted. The receptor comes from a human donor in good health. The rearrangement uses TRBV4-3 and TRBJ1-2, with D unclear. The sample comprised CD4+ T cells from blood. DNA of the CDR3: TGCGCCAGCAGCCAAGATTGGGGAGGGTCCTATGGCTACACCTTC. It translates to CASSQDWGGSYGYTF.